This passage covers 12 T cell receptor beta chains from one sample sequenced in a study of cytomegalovirus exposure and HLA in healthy donors. 60 Vbeta and 13 Jbeta primers were used in PCR. Produced via immunoSEQ multiplex PCR; TCRdb's table is partial and in-frame only. In the table there are 55,000 to 80,000 clones, almost 85% of which are singletons. The sequencing sample was made of PBMCs. The receptors shown here come from a man aged 18 to 30 in good health and CMV-seronegative.

The CDR3 region is CASSVVSGDTEAFF. The DNA of the CDR3 is TGTGCCAGCAGCGTAGTTTCAGGGGACACTGAAGCTTTCTTT. The rearrangement links TRBV9 to TRBJ1-1, with D perhaps matching TRBD1 (6 bases). The V gene lost 0 bases and the J gene lost 3 bases, with 9 bases spanning the gap. This CDR3 comprises 14 residues. Germline-derived CDR1 and CDR2 are SGDLS and YYNGEE.

CDR3 sequence (DNA): TGTGCCAGAAGCTTATCTGTCAGGGTGATCGTTCTCACTGAAGCTTTCTTT. This gives the protein CARSLSVRVIVLTEAFF. The V gene is TRBV7-5, the J gene TRBJ1-1; TRBD1 is the table's D call, not checked against the DNA. TRBV7-5 is tagged as a pseudogene. The CDR3 covers 17 residues.

The V call is TRBV7-9, the J call TRBJ2-1, with 16 bases lining up with TRBD2. This CDR3 is 17 amino acids long. Trimming took 6 bases from V and 4 from J; bases not matched to a gene: 6. CDR1 is SEHNR, CDR2 FQNEAQ, per germline (reference sequence). The CDR3 DNA reads TGTGCCAGCAGTACGGGGACTAGCGGGAGGGAATACAATGAGCAGTTCTTC. Translated, it gives CASSTGTSGREYNEQFF.

This sequence joins TRBV27 and TRBJ2-5, with TRBD1 identical over 7 bases. In germline, CDR1 is MNHEY, CDR2 SMNVEV (reference sequence). The CDR3 contains 15 residues. The V and J ends lost 4 bases and 1 base, in that order; junction bases with no gene match: 6. CDR3 coding DNA: TGTGCCAGCAGTTCCCCTCGGACAGGCCAAGAGACCCAGTACTTC. It is translated as CASSSPRTGQETQYF.

The chain combines TRBV5-1 with TRBJ2-1, with a weak D call TRBD1 (5 bases). Germline loops: CDR1 SGHRS, CDR2 YFSETQ. Trimming pared 5 bases from V and 6 bases from J, leaving 15 bases between. The CDR3 sequence is 14 residues long. CDR3 region: CASSLLQGPNEQFF. CDR3 bases: TGCGCCAGCAGTCTGTTGCAGGGCCCCAATGAGCAGTTCTTC.

This chain uses TRBV7-8 with TRBJ2-7; tentative D call: TRBD1 (6 bases). Germline-derived CDR1 and CDR2 are SGHVS and FQNEAQ. This CDR3 comprises 13 residues. The V and J ends lost 3 bases and 3 bases respectively, with 9 bases between them. The CDR3, as DNA: TGTGCCAGCAGCTTCAACAGGGACTACGAGCAGTACTTC. It codes for CASSFNRDYEQYF. Using reference TRBV7-8 and TRBJ2-7 for the parts outside the CDR3, the full variable domain is GAGVSQSPRYKVAKRGQDVALRCDPISGHVSLFWYQQALGQGPEFLTYFQNEAQLDKSGLPSDRFFAERPEGSVSTLKIQRTQQEDSAVYLCASSFNRDYEQYFGPGTRLTVT.

The chain uses TRBV5-5 and TRBJ2-7; D not resolved. Germline CDR1 reads SGHKS; CDR2 reads YYEKEE (reference sequence). V was shortened by 0 bases and J by 9 bases, with 10 bases between the two germline ends. The CDR3 is 12 residues long. The CDR3 DNA follows: TGTGCCAGCAGCTTGGTTGCTGGCGGGCAGTACTTC. Protein product: CASSLVAGGQYF. Variable domain in full (rest from reference TRBV5-5 and TRBJ2-7): DAGVTQSPTHLIKTRGQQVTLRCSPISGHKSVSWYQQVLGQGPQFIFQYYEKEERGRGNFPDRFSARQFPNYSSELNVNALLLGDSALYLCASSLVAGGQYFGPGTRLTVT.

This clone was detected a few times. The chain uses TRBV6-1 and TRBJ1-1; no firm D call. The ends were cut back, 8 bases at V and 4 bases at J, with 11 bases in the middle. The CDR3 extends over 12 amino acids. Per germline, CDR1 MNHNS and CDR2 SASEGT. The CDR3 region is CASLRTTTEAFF. CDR3 coding DNA: TGTGCCAGCTTACGGACTACCACTGAAGCTTTCTTT.

The V and J genes are TRBV6-5 and TRBJ2-7, with D maybe TRBD1 (6 bases). CDR3 length: 13 residues. Germline V lookup: CDR1 MNHEY, CDR2 SVGAGI. Between the trimmed V and J ends, which lost 2 bases and 6 bases, there was a span of 11 bases. CDR3 amino acids: CASSYMGASEQYF. In DNA form, the CDR3 reads TGTGCCAGCAGTTACATGGGGGCAAGCGAGCAGTACTTC.

A few counts support this clone. This chain connects TRBV6-6 to TRBJ1-5, with D possibly being TRBD1 (5 bases). The V and J ends lost 0 bases and 1 base respectively, with 10 bases between them. The CDR3 covers 16 residues. Germline CDR1 and CDR2: MNHNY and SVGAGI (reference sequence). The CDR3: CASSYSQAGSNQPQHF. CDR3 nucleotides: TGTGCCAGCAGTTACTCACAGGCTGGGAGCAATCAGCCCCAGCATTTT.

The CDR3, as DNA: TGTGCCAGCAGTTCCCTAGGCCCGACCCAAGCTTTCTTT. Amino acid sequence: CASSSLGPTQAFF. This chain joins TRBV27 and TRBJ1-1; D unresolved. The CDR3 runs 13 residues. CDR1 is MNHEY, CDR2 SMNVEV, per germline (reference sequence). Trimming took off 4 bases at V and 9 bases at J, with 15 bases between the two ends.

The J gene is TRBJ1-5, the V gene TRBV18, with a weak D call TRBD1 (5 bases). V lost 1 base and J 8 bases, leaving 12 bases between the germline ends. The CDR3 length is 14 residues. CDR1 is KGHSH, CDR2 LQKENI, per germline. CDR3 DNA sequence: TGTGCCAGCTCACCACAAGGGGTAGGGGAGCCCCAGCATTTT. Translated, it gives CASSPQGVGEPQHF. The whole variable domain, remainder taken from reference TRBV18 and TRBJ1-5, is NAGVMQNPRHLVRRRGQEARLRCSPMKGHSHVYWYRQLPEEGLKFMVYLQKENIIDESGMPKERFSAEFPKEGPSILRIQQVVRGDSAAYFCASSPQGVGEPQHFGDGTRLSIL.